This T cell receptor (beta chain) was identified during a study of cytomegalovirus exposure and HLA in healthy donors. The study ran its PCR with 60 Vbeta and 13 Jbeta primers. Profiling relied on immunoSEQ multiplex PCR, and the TCRdb table lists in-frame clones only, not all of them. The sample lists tens of thousands of clones, about nine tenths seen once, with approximately 10% in the top ten. As concerns this clone: As yet, its antigen is unknown.

Study findings and constraints: The study put some 150 TCR beta chains on its list as cytomegalovirus-associated.

The sequenced material came from PBMCs. This receptor was taken from a woman aged 40-49 years in good health and CMV-seropositive.

The CDR3 sequence: CASSYGQTTPLHF. The CDR3 DNA reads as TGTGCCAGCAGCTATGGACAGACTACACCCCTCCACTTT. The chain links TRBV7-2 to TRBJ1-6, with D perhaps matching TRBD1 (6 bases). V lost 4 bases and J lost 11, with 12 bases in between. This CDR3 spans 13 amino acids. Germline CDR1 reads SGHTA; CDR2 reads FQGNSA.